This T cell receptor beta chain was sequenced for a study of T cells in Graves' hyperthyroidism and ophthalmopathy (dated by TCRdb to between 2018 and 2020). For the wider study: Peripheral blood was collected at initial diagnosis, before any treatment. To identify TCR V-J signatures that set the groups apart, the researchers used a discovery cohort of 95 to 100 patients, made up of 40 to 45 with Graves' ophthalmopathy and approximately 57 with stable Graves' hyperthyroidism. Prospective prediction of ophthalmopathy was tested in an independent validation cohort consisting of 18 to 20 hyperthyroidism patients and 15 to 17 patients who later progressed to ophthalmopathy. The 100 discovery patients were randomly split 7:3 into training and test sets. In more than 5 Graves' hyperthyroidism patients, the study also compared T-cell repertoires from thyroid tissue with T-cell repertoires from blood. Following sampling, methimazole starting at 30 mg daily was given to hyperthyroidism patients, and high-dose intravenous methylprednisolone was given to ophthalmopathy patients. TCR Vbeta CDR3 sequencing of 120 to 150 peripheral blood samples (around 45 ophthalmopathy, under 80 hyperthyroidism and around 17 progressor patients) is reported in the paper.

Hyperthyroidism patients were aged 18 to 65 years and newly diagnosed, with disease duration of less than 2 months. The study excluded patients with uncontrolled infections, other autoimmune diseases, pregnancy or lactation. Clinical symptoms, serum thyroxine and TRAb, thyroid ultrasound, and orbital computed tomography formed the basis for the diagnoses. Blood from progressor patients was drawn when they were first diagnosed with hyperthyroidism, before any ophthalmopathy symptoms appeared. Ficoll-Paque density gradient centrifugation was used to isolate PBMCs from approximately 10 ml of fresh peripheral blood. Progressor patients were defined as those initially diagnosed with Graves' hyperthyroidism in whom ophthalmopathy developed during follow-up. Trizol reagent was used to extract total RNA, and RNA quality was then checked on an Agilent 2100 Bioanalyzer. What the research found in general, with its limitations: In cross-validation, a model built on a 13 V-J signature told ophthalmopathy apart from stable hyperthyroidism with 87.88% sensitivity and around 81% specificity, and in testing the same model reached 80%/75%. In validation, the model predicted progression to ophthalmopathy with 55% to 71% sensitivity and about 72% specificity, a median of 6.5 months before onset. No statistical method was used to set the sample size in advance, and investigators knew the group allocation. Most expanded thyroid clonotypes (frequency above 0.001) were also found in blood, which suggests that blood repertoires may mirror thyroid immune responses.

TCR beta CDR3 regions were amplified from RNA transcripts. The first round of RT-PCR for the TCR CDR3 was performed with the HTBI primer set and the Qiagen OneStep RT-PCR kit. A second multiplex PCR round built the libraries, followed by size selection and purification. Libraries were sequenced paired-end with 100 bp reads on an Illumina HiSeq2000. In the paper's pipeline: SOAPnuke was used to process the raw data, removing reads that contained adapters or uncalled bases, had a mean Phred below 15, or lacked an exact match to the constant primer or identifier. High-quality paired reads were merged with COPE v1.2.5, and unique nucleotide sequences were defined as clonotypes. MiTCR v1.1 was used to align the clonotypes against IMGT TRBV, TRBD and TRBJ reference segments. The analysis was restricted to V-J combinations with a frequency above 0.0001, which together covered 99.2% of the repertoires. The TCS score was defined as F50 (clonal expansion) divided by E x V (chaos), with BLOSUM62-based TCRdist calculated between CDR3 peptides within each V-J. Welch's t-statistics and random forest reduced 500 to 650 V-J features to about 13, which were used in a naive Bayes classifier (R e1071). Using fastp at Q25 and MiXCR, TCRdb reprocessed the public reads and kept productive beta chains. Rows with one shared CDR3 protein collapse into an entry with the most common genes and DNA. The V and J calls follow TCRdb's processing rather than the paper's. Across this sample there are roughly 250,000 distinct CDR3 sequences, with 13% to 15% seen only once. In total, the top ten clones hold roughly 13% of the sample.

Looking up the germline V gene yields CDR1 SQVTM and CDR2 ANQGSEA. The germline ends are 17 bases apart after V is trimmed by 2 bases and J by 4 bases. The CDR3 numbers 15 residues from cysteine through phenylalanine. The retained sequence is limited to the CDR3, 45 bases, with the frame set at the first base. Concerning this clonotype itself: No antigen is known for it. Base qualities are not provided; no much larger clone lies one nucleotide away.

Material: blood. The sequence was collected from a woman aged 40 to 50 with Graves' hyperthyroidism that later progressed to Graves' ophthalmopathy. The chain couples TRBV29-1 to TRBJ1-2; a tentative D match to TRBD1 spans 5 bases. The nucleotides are TGCAGCGTTGAATTAAGGGTCAGGGCGGGCTATGGCTACACCTTC. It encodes CSVELRVRAGYGYTF.